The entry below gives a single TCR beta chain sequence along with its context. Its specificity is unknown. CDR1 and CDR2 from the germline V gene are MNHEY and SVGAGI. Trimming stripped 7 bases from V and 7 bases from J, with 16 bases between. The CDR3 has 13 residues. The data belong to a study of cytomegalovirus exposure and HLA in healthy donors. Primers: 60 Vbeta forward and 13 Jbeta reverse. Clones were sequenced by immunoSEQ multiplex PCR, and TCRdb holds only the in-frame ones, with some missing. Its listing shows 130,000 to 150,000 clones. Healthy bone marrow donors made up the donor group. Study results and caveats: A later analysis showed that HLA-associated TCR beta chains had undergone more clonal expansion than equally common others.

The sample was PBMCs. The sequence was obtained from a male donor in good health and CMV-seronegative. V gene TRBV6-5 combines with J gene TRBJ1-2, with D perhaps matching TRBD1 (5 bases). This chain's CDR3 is CASTGGSYGGYTF. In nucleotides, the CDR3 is TGTGCCAGCACGGGGGGTTCTTATGGTGGCTACACCTTC.